The clone carrying this T cell receptor beta chain has just one count. Primers for the PCR totalled 60 Vbeta and 13 Jbeta. Sequencing used immunoSEQ multiplex PCR; TCRdb keeps in-frame clones, though not all of them. This sample has 150,000 to 200,000 clones, with 75% found just once. The record originates from a study of cytomegalovirus exposure and HLA in healthy donors. The germline CDR1 and CDR2 sequences are SEHNR and FQNEAQ (reference sequence). V was trimmed by 5 bases and J by 3 bases, leaving 13 bases between them. The CDR3 has 15 amino acids. The chain couples TRBV7-9 to TRBJ1-4; TRBD1 is a possible D gene (6 bases). The sequenced material came from PBMCs. The origin of this receptor is a woman in her thirties or forties in good health and CMV-seropositive. The CDR3 coding sequence is TGTGCCAGCAGCGAGACACAGGGAGCTAATGAAAAACTGTTTTTT. Translated: CASSETQGANEKLFF.